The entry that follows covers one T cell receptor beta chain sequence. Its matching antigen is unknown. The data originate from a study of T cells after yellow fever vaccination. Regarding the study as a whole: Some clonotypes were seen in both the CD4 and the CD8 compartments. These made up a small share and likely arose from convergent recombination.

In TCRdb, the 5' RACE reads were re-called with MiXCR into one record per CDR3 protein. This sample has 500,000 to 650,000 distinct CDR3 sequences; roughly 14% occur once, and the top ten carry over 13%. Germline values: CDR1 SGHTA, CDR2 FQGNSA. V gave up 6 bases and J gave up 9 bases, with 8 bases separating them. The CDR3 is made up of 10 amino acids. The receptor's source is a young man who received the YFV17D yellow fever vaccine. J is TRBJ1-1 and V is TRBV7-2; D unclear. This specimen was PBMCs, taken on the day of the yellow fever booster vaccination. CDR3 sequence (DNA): TGTGCCAGCAGTTACAATCAAGCTTTCTTT. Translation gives CASSYNQAFF.